The T cell receptor beta chain under discussion was sequenced for a study of T cells in Graves' hyperthyroidism and ophthalmopathy. Germline values: CDR1 SNHLY, CDR2 FYNNEI. Trimming pared 1 base from V and 5 bases from J, leaving 8 bases between. This CDR3 is 14 amino acids long. Study findings and constraints: Most clonotypes that expanded in the thyroid above 0.001 also showed up in blood.

An approximately 10 ml volume of fresh peripheral blood provided the PBMCs. Concerning this clonotype itself: No antigen is known for it.

The CDR3 regions of TCR beta were amplified from RNA transcripts. In the first-round RT-PCR of the TCR CDR3, the HTBI primer set was used. TCRdb called the multiplex PCR reads again in MiXCR, with one record for every CDR3 protein. The data show some 550,000 distinct CDR3 sequences, roughly 16% seen once. The material sequenced was blood. The sequence derives from a woman in her 40s with Graves' ophthalmopathy. The rearrangement links TRBV2 to TRBJ2-2; D is uncertain. The CDR3 nucleotides read TGTGCCAGCAGTGAAGGGGCCACTACCGGGGAGCTGTTTTTT. It codes for CASSEGATTGELFF.